The sample holds many counts of the clone carrying this T cell receptor (beta chain). Antigen unknown. Time point in this sample: newly diagnosed GD, antithyroid drugs for less than 3 months. With RNA extracted from PBMCs as input, the TCR library was made. The CDR3 totals 19 residues. CDR1 is SNHLY, CDR2 FYNNEI, per germline. Trimming pared 2 bases from V and 0 bases from J, leaving 20 bases between. These data belong to a study of regulatory T cells in long-lasting Graves disease. General study findings and limits: Newly diagnosed patients shared about a thousand public clonotypes; persistent patients shared a few thousand.

Investigators prepared the TCR beta libraries by applying iRepertoire HTBI primers and Arm-PCR of CDR3 regions. TCRdb recomputed calls from the multiplex PCR reads with MiXCR, one row per CDR3 protein. The table lists about 620,000 distinct CDR3 sequences, less than 20% of them singletons. A further study also used this sample, focusing on T cells in Graves' hyperthyroidism and ophthalmopathy. That investigation notes: Those with hyperthyroidism were 18 to 65 years old, newly diagnosed, and ill for under 2 months.

Sequencing was performed on peripheral blood mononuclear cells (PBMCs), taken at new diagnosis, from a patient treated with antithyroid drugs. The rearrangement joins TRBV2 to TRBJ2-1; unclear D gene. The receptor was derived from a woman in her thirties with Graves disease. CDR3 sequence reads: CASSEHRKRTTSSYNEQFF. In DNA, the CDR3 is TGTGCCAGCAGTGAACACAGAAAGAGGACCACAAGCTCCTACAATGAGCAGTTCTTC.